These 24 T cell receptor beta chains were all obtained from the same sample, sequenced in a study of blood T cell repertoires in COVID-19. This table comes from immunoSEQ multiplex PCR, and its TCRdb copy is limited to in-frame clones, with some not included. The table includes roughly 360,000 clones, about four fifths detected once. Source material: peripheral blood. These TCRs come from a human donor with acute or convalescent COVID-19. The donor label of this sample is uncertain.

This clone was counted once. The chain uses TRBV7-6 and TRBJ2-5; 8 nucleotides match TRBD2. Germline values: CDR1 SGHVS, CDR2 FNYEAQ. Unmatched junction bases numbered 11, after V lost 4 bases and J lost 7 bases. The CDR3 sequence is 15 residues long. The CDR3 loop reads CASSSPGGALGTQYF. CDR3 in DNA: TGTGCCAGCAGCTCCCCGGGGGGGGCATTAGGGACCCAGTACTTC.

Worth noting for this clone: The junction departs from germline at one end; a sequencing error may be responsible. The gene calls are TRBV29-1 and TRBJ1-5, with D uncertain. The CDR3 consists of 13 residues. The V gene's germline CDR1 is SQVTM and CDR2 ANQGSEA. CDR3 sequence: CSVRWGSDQPQHF. The CDR3 region has the DNA TGCAGCGTCCGTTGGGGTAGCGATCAGCCCCAGCATTTT. Full variable domain (outside the CDR3, taken from reference TRBV29-1 and TRBJ1-5): SAVISQKPSRDICQRGTSLTIQCQVDSQVTMMFWYRQQPGQSLTLIATANQGSEATYESGFVIDKFPISRPNLTFSTLTVSNMSPEDSSIYLCSVRWGSDQPQHFGDGTRLSIL.

The chain couples TRBV5-8 to TRBJ1-5; 9 bases line up with TRBD1. V lost 5 bases and J lost 6; bases outside the gene matches: 6. Germline assignment: CDR1 SGHTS and CDR2 YDEGEE. The CDR3 spans 14 residues. This CDR3 is CASSMNRGPQPQHF. The CDR3 nucleotides are TGTGCCAGCAGTATGAACAGGGGGCCTCAGCCCCAGCATTTT.

The chain uses TRBV2 and TRBJ1-1; D gene uncertain. This CDR3 has 17 amino acids. CDR1 and CDR2 (germline): SNHLY, FYNNEI. Trimming left V 4 bases short and J 2 bases short, with 20 bases between. CDR3 amino acids: CASSADLVYTYNTEAFF. The CDR3 coding sequence is TGTGCCAGCAGTGCGGACTTGGTCTACACTTATAACACTGAAGCTTTCTTT.

J is TRBJ2-7 and V is TRBV2; tentatively, D is TRBD1 (7 bases). The V and J ends lost 1 base and 5 bases respectively, with 15 bases between them. The CDR3 is 15 amino acids. The germline V gene has CDR1 SNHLY and CDR2 FYNNEI. CDR3: CASSEEEGALNEQYF. Written as DNA, the CDR3 is TGTGCCAGCAGTGAAGAGGAGGGGGCGCTTAACGAGCAGTACTTC. The full variable domain, rest sourced from reference TRBV2 and TRBJ2-7, is EPEVTQTPSHQVTQMGQEVILRCVPISNHLYFYWYRQILGQKVEFLVSFYNNEISEKSEIFDDQFSVERPDGSNFTLKIRSTKLEDSAMYFCASSEEEGALNEQYFGPGTRLTVT.

This clone occurred once. The chain uses TRBV7-9 and TRBJ1-2; weak D call: TRBD1 (6 bases). The CDR3 is 14 amino acids. Germline lookup yields CDR1 SEHNR and CDR2 FQNEAQ (reference sequence). With 1 base removed from V and 4 bases from J, the gap between germline ends came to 10 bases. The CDR3 DNA follows: TGTGCCAGCAGCTTAGAAGGACAGCTCTATGGCTACACCTTC. As protein: CASSLEGQLYGYTF. Looking up the rest from reference TRBV7-9 and TRBJ1-2 gives the full variable domain: DTGVSQNPRHKITKRGQNVTFRCDPISEHNRLYWYRQTLGQGPEFLTYFQNEAQLEKSRLLSDRFSAERPKGSFSTLEIQRTEQGDSAMYLCASSLEGQLYGYTFGSGTRLTVV.

The chain employs TRBV2 and TRBJ1-1; 7 nucleotides match TRBD1. Trimming removed 7 bases from V and 3 bases from J; junction bases left unmatched: 8. The CDR3 is made up of 14 amino acids. CDR1 and CDR2 from the germline V gene are SNHLY and FYNNEI. CDR3 residues: CASTTKQGHTEAFF. The CDR3 bases are TGTGCCAGCACCACGAAACAGGGGCACACTGAAGCTTTCTTT.

On this clone itself: Germline and junction disagree at one end, which may indicate a read error. Within the sample, other DNA sequences also encode this same CDR3. The chain links TRBV18 to TRBJ2-7; a weak D match, TRBD2 (5 bases). From germline, CDR1 is KGHSH and CDR2 LQKENI. This CDR3 region has 13 residues. CDR3 loop: CASSPVGDYEQYF. The DNA of the CDR3 is TGTGCCAGCTCACCCGTGGGAGACTACGAGCAGTACTTT.

The rearrangement links TRBV21-1 to TRBJ1-3; the table's TRBD1 call for D was not verified on the DNA. TRBV21-1 is annotated as a pseudogene. This CDR3 contains 18 residues. The CDR3 loop is CASSIPWRTGLSGNTIYF. DNA of the CDR3: TGTGCCAGCAGCATTCCCTGGCGGACAGGGCTCTCTGGAAACACCATATATTTT.

The chain recombines TRBV24-1 with TRBJ2-2, with a weak D call TRBD2 (7 bases). Trimming cost V 10 bases and J 8 bases, with 31 bases left between them. The CDR3 consists of 18 residues. Germline V gene lookup returns CDR1 KGHDR and CDR2 SFDVKD. CDR3 sequence: CATPPGHFVAGVMGELFF. Written as DNA, the CDR3 is TGTGCCACTCCGCCGGGACATTTCGTCGCGGGAGTGATGGGGGAGCTGTTTTTT.

The chain has TRBV27 and TRBJ1-5, with a weak D call TRBD1 (5 bases). There are 14 residues in the CDR3. Trimming left V 1 base short and J 6 bases short, with 10 bases between. Germline CDR1 and CDR2: MNHEY and SMNVEV (reference sequence). The DNA of the CDR3 is TGTGCCAGCAGTTTATGGGGCCGCCTTCAGCCCCAGCATTTT. Residues: CASSLWGRLQPQHF.

CDR3 in amino acids: CASSETPTGYYGYTF. CDR3 DNA sequence: TGTGCCAGCAGTGAAACGCCTACAGGATACTATGGCTACACCTTC. The chain joins TRBV6-1 to TRBJ1-2; a possible D gene is TRBD1 (5 bases). Germline-derived CDR1 and CDR2 are MNHNS and SASEGT. The V gene lost 2 bases and the J gene lost 3 bases, with 13 bases spanning the gap. The CDR3 totals 15 residues.

The CDR3 DNA follows: TGTGCCAGCGGTGCCGGGACAAGGGGTCTTGTAGCCAAAAACATTCAGTACTTC. This codes for CASGAGTRGLVAKNIQYF. This chain links TRBV28 with TRBJ2-4, with D perhaps TRBD1 (6 bases). The CDR3 sequence is 18 residues long. Trimming removed 8 bases at V and 0 bases at J, with 23 bases between. The V gene's germline CDR1 is MDHEN and CDR2 SYDVKM.

The chain links TRBV5-5 to TRBJ2-7, with a possible D match to TRBD1 (5 bases). The CDR3 consists of 14 residues. V lost 0 bases, J lost 5 bases, and 12 bases lay in between. The V gene's germline CDR1 is SGHKS and CDR2 YYEKEE (reference sequence). CDR3 amino acids: CASSLAGPRNEQYF. In nucleotides, the CDR3 is TGTGCCAGCAGCTTGGCAGGGCCGCGGAACGAGCAGTACTTC. The full variable domain, its missing parts supplied by reference TRBV5-5 and TRBJ2-7, is DAGVTQSPTHLIKTRGQQVTLRCSPISGHKSVSWYQQVLGQGPQFIFQYYEKEERGRGNFPDRFSARQFPNYSSELNVNALLLGDSALYLCASSLAGPRNEQYFGPGTRLTVT.

This clone was seen repeatedly, ten times or more. The chain links TRBV4-1 to TRBJ2-4; 7 bases agree with TRBD2. CDR1 MGHRA and CDR2 YSYEKL come from the germline V gene. J lost 3 bases, V lost 0 bases, and 5 bases had no gene match. The length of the CDR3 is 16 residues. The CDR3 sequence is CASSQETRGVKNIQYF. CDR3 nucleotide sequence: TGCGCCAGCAGCCAAGAAACCCGGGGGGTCAAAAACATTCAGTACTTC.

The chain couples TRBV19 to TRBJ1-1, with D unresolved. CDR1 and CDR2 (germline): LNHDA, SQIVND (reference sequence). V shed 3 bases and J shed 1 base, with 9 bases lying between them. The CDR3 is 14 amino acids. CDR3 coding DNA: TGTGCCAGTAGTATTAGCACGGGGAACACTGAAGCTTTCTTT. Translated: CASSISTGNTEAFF.

V is TRBV5-6 and J is TRBJ2-5; 7 nucleotides line up with TRBD1. The CDR3 is 15 residues long. From germline, CDR1 is SGHDT and CDR2 YYEEEE. The V and J ends lost 2 bases and 2 bases, in that order; junction bases with no gene match: 6. The DNA of the CDR3 is TGTGCCAGCAGCTTTAGGGGGCAAGGGCAAGAGACCCAGTACTTC. It codes for CASSFRGQGQETQYF.

The chain combines TRBV6-5 with TRBJ2-1, with D possibly being TRBD2 (5 bases). Germline values: CDR1 MNHEY, CDR2 SVGAGI. This CDR3 spans 15 amino acids. The V end was cut by 2 bases, the J end by 0 bases, with 8 bases between. Here the CDR3 DNA reads TGTGCCAGCAGTTACAGGGAGAGCTCCTACAATGAGCAGTTCTTC. This gives the protein CASSYRESSYNEQFF.

The chain combines TRBV19 with TRBJ1-6; 7 bases align to TRBD1. CDR3 length: 14 amino acids. Germline V lookup: CDR1 LNHDA, CDR2 SQIVND (reference sequence). V trimming: 5 bases; J trimming: 6 bases; junction bases outside the gene matches: 4. This CDR3 is CASSWTGINSPLHF. The CDR3 DNA reads TGTGCCAGTAGTTGGACAGGAATTAATTCACCCCTCCACTTT.

The chain joins TRBV4-1 to TRBJ2-1; the D gene is possibly TRBD1 (5 bases). There are 15 residues in the CDR3. The ends were cut back, 4 bases at V and 3 bases at J, with 13 bases in the middle. CDR1 MGHRA and CDR2 YSYEKL come from the germline V gene. CDR3 coding DNA: TGCGCCAGCAGCCTACAGGTGGCGGTCTACAATGAGCAGTTCTTC. It codes for CASSLQVAVYNEQFF.

This clone has just a few counts. The chain links TRBV27 to TRBJ1-1; TRBD1 might be the D (5 bases). The germline CDR1 and CDR2 sequences are MNHEY and SMNVEV (reference sequence). Trimming stripped 2 bases from V and 5 bases from J, with 9 bases between. The CDR3 spans 13 residues. The CDR3 loop is CASSLRGSTEAFF. The CDR3 DNA sequence: TGTGCCAGCAGTTTACGGGGGAGTACTGAAGCTTTCTTT.

The chain combines TRBV29-1 with TRBJ2-5; the D gene is possibly TRBD2 (7 bases). This CDR3 is 13 amino acids long. From germline, CDR1 is SQVTM and CDR2 ANQGSEA. Trimming took 7 bases from V and 1 from J, leaving 13 bases between them. The CDR3 DNA reads TGCAGCGCGGAGGGGGGGGCCCAAGAGACCCAGTACTTC. This codes for CSAEGGAQETQYF. Looking up the rest from reference TRBV29-1 and TRBJ2-5 gives the full variable domain: SAVISQKPSRDICQRGTSLTIQCQVDSQVTMMFWYRQQPGQSLTLIATANQGSEATYESGFVIDKFPISRPNLTFSTLTVSNMSPEDSSIYLCSAEGGAQETQYFGPGTRLLVL.

V is TRBV11-2 and J is TRBJ1-2; 7 nucleotides line up with TRBD1. The CDR3 is 15 amino acids. From germline, CDR1 is SGHAT and CDR2 FQNNGV. The J segment lost 4 bases and the V segment lost 3 bases, leaving 8 bases of the junction unmatched. The CDR3 sequence is CASSFPNRGGYGYTF. CDR3 DNA: TGTGCCAGCAGCTTCCCAAACAGGGGTGGCTATGGCTACACCTTC.

The CDR3 region is CASSLRDRRSNEQFF. The CDR3 nucleotides are TGCGCCAGCAGCCTCCGGGACAGGAGATCCAATGAGCAGTTCTTC. The V gene is TRBV5-1, the J gene TRBJ2-1; TRBD1 matches 8 bases. Per germline, CDR1 SGHRS and CDR2 YFSETQ. The CDR3 extends over 15 amino acids. With V trimmed by 4 bases and J by 6 bases, 9 bases remained unmatched.